This TCR beta chain derives from a study of radiation and T cells in renal cell carcinoma. Findings of the study overall: No pretreatment tumor biopsies were available for baseline clonotypes.

TCRdb's table, derived via immunoSEQ multiplex PCR, lists solely in-frame clones and lacks some. This sample has some 100,000 clones; 82% occur once, and the top ten carry roughly 6.8%. Regarding time point: baseline pretreatment blood. Sample treatment: 15 Gy SBRT to primary tumor, nephrectomy 4 weeks later. Radiation-treated patients gave blood at baseline, week 2 and week 4. On this clone itself: No antigen is known for it.

Germline CDR1 and CDR2: WNHNN and SYGVQD (reference sequence). V lost 3 bases, J lost 5 bases, and 16 bases lay in between. This CDR3 has 16 residues. The material was blood, obtained from a patient whose treatment included radiotherapy and nephrectomy. This clonotype originated in a man in his fifties or sixties with renal cell carcinoma. The chain uses TRBV10-1 and TRBJ2-2; a possible D gene is TRBD2 (6 bases). The CDR3 nucleotides read TGCGCCAGCAGTGATAATACCGGAGGGCGGACCGGGGAGCTGTTTTTT. It yields the protein CASSDNTGGRTGELFF.